These 11 T cell receptor beta chains came from one sample sequenced in a study of shared clonotypes between healthy human individuals. Here immunoSEQ multiplex PCR was the method, and the copy in TCRdb shows in-frame clones only, minus some. The profile shows about 1.1 million clones, about 80% of them singletons. Sequenced sample: memory CD4+ T cells from PBMCs. Subset meaning: CD45RA-negative fraction. Receptors were obtained from a man in his late teens or twenties in good health. Some clones in this sample may be carry-over from other donors' samples.

The chain combines TRBV5-1 with TRBJ2-3; TRBD2 aligns across 7 bases. Trimming cost V 3 bases and J 2 bases; bases outside gene matches: 6. The germline V gene encodes CDR1 SGHRS and CDR2 YFSETQ. The CDR3 has 15 amino acids. CDR3 amino acids: CASSSGGGFTDTQYF. The CDR3 DNA follows: TGCGCCAGCAGCTCGGGGGGTGGCTTCACAGATACGCAGTATTTT.

On this clone: The same CDR3 is also encoded by other DNA sequences in this sample. V usage is TRBV5-1 and J usage is TRBJ2-3; D unresolved. The CDR3 spans 14 residues. V dropped 3 bases and J dropped 0 bases, with 8 bases sitting between them. CDR1 SGHRS and CDR2 YFSETQ come from the germline V gene. The CDR3 protein is CASSSPGSTDTQYF. The CDR3 DNA is TGCGCCAGCAGCTCGCCGGGCAGCACAGATACGCAGTATTTT.

This chain connects TRBV2 to TRBJ2-1; D might be TRBD1 (6 bases). CDR1 and CDR2 (germline): SNHLY, FYNNEI. Deletions cut 4 bases from V and 0 bases from J, with 10 bases between. This CDR3 is built from 15 residues. CDR3 loop: CASSGIRGSYNEQFF. In DNA, the CDR3 is TGTGCCAGCAGTGGCATCAGGGGCTCCTACAATGAGCAGTTCTTC.

This chain joins TRBV11-2 and TRBJ2-3; D remains ambiguous. Germline CDR1 and CDR2: SGHAT and FQNNGV. The CDR3 covers 15 residues. Deletions cut 5 bases from V and 4 bases from J, with 16 bases between. As DNA, the CDR3 is TGTGCCAGCAGCCCCCTTGTAGGGCTCCCAGATACGCAGTATTTT. This codes for CASSPLVGLPDTQYF.

This chain links TRBV11-1 with TRBJ2-3; the D gene is possibly TRBD2 (5 bases). The CDR3 is 15 residues long. V gave up 5 bases and J gave up 0 bases, with 12 bases separating them. Germline V gene data show CDR1 as SGHAT and CDR2 as FQDESV (reference sequence). The CDR3 here is CASSPRRASTDTQYF. The CDR3 bases are TGTGCCAGCAGCCCCCGGCGGGCGAGCACAGATACGCAGTATTTT.

Only one count was recorded for this clone. The chain is built from TRBV6-1 and TRBJ2-2, with 7 bases matching TRBD1. This CDR3 spans 15 amino acids. V trimming: 8 bases; J trimming: 4 bases; junction bases outside the gene matches: 10. Germline V lookup: CDR1 MNHNS, CDR2 SASEGT. The CDR3 DNA sequence: TGTGCCAGCCCGAAAAGGGCAGGGGGCACCGGGGAGCTGTTTTTT. Its protein is CASPKRAGGTGELFF.

This clone was seen a handful of times. At one boundary the junction diverges from the germline segment, which might be a read error. The chain recombines TRBV29-1 with TRBJ2-2; 8 bases are shared with TRBD2. The CDR3 length is 16 residues. In germline, CDR1 is SQVTM, CDR2 ANQGSEA. The CDR3 coding sequence is TGCAGCCTTGACGGGACGGGAGGGCCCCGGACCGGGGAGCTGTTTTTT. Translated: CSLDGTGGPRTGELFF.

The chain is built from TRBV28 and TRBJ1-1; D gene unclear. Between the trimmed V and J ends, which lost 4 bases and 0 bases, there was a span of 6 bases. Germline CDR1 MDHEN, CDR2 SYDVKM. The CDR3 is made up of 13 amino acids. The DNA for the CDR3 is TGTGCCAGCAGTTGGGGTATGAACACTGAAGCTTTCTTT. It is translated as CASSWGMNTEAFF. Using reference TRBV28 and TRBJ1-1 for the parts outside the CDR3, the full variable domain is DVKVTQSSRYLVKRTGEKVFLECVQDMDHENMFWYRQDPGLGLRLIYFSYDVKMKEKGDIPEGYSVSREKKERFSLILESASTNQTSMYLCASSWGMNTEAFFGQGTRLTVV.

The chain is built from TRBV7-2 and TRBJ2-3, with a weak D call TRBD1 (6 bases). The V end lost 3 bases, the J end lost 2 bases, and 15 bases lay between the germline ends. Germline V gene sequence: CDR1 SGHTA, CDR2 FQGNSA. The CDR3 covers 16 residues. This chain's CDR3 is CASSLGTNRVTDTQYF. The DNA of the CDR3 is TGTGCCAGCAGCTTGGGGACCAACAGGGTCACAGATACGCAGTATTTT. Combining the CDR3 with reference TRBV7-2 and TRBJ2-3 gives the whole variable domain GAGVSQSPSNKVTEKGKDVELRCDPISGHTALYWYRQSLGQGLEFLIYFQGNSAPDKSGLPSDRFSAERTGGSVSTLTIQRTQQEDSAVYLCASSLGTNRVTDTQYFGPGTRLTVL.

This rearrangement joins TRBV29-1 to TRBJ2-5; a weak D match, TRBD1 (5 bases). The CDR3 is 14 residues long. The germline V gene has CDR1 SQVTM and CDR2 ANQGSEA. Trimming left V 2 bases short and J 2 bases short, with 12 bases between. The DNA of the CDR3 is TGCAGCGTTGAACTCACAGGAATTCAAGAGACCCAGTACTTC. This codes for CSVELTGIQETQYF.

The chain combines TRBV2 with TRBJ1-2; D might be TRBD1 (5 bases). The V gene's germline CDR1 is SNHLY and CDR2 FYNNEI. The CDR3 is made up of 15 amino acids. V was shortened by 1 base and J by 4 bases, with 13 bases between the two germline ends. CDR3 loop: CASSEGAGWSYGYTF. As DNA, the CDR3 is TGTGCCAGCAGTGAAGGGGCAGGGTGGAGCTATGGCTACACCTTC.